A single sample gave rise to the 9 T cell receptor beta chains below, sequenced in a study of technical replicates of blood from a handful of donors. Sequencing used immunoSEQ multiplex PCR; TCRdb keeps in-frame clones, though not all of them. This sample carries 74,000 or so clones, approximately 97% of them seen once, and the ten largest clones take nearly 0.2%. Sequencing used T cells isolated from PBMCs. All receptors derive from a human donor in good health.

The chain links TRBV7-9 to TRBJ1-4, with D possibly TRBD1 on 5 matching bases. The CDR3 extends over 13 amino acids. The V and J ends lost 5 bases and 7 bases respectively, with 11 bases between them. In germline, CDR1 is SEHNR, CDR2 FQNEAQ (reference sequence). The CDR3 reads CASSLGGGEKLFF. CDR3 in DNA: TGTGCCAGCAGCCTCGGGGGAGGTGAAAAACTGTTTTTT.

The gene calls are TRBV10-1 and TRBJ2-2, with D perhaps matching TRBD1 (6 bases). The V end was cut by 4 bases, the J end by 5 bases, with 14 bases between. The length of the CDR3 is 15 residues. The germline V gene encodes CDR1 WNHNN and CDR2 SYGVQD (reference sequence). In nucleotides, the CDR3 is TGCGCCAGCAGTGCCCTGGGGGCCAGGACCGGGGAGCTGTTTTTT. Translating gives CASSALGARTGELFF.

This rearrangement joins TRBV2 to TRBJ2-1, with D hard to call. The CDR3 runs 14 residues. V was clipped by 5 bases and J by 1 base, with 9 bases between them. Germline CDR1 is SNHLY and CDR2 is FYNNEI. This CDR3 reads CASSPARSYNEQFF. CDR3 DNA sequence: TGTGCCAGCAGTCCCGCGCGTTCCTACAATGAGCAGTTCTTC.

About this clone itself: This sample includes further DNA sequences coding for the same CDR3. The chain is built from TRBV20-1 and TRBJ2-7; D unresolved. The CDR3 is made up of 10 amino acids. In germline, CDR1 is DFQATT, CDR2 SNEGSKA (reference sequence). V was shortened by 6 bases and J by 1 base, with 4 bases between the two germline ends. This chain's CDR3 is CSALSYEQYF. CDR3 in DNA: TGCAGTGCCCTATCCTACGAGCAGTACTTC.

The rearrangement uses TRBV5-1 and TRBJ2-2, with a tentative D call TRBD2 (8 bases). The CDR3 consists of 17 residues. The V end was cut by 4 bases, the J end by 4 bases, with 20 bases between. Germline V lookup: CDR1 SGHRS, CDR2 YFSETQ. The CDR3 loop reads CASSRHSGTVPTGELFF. The CDR3, as DNA: TGCGCCAGCAGCCGGCATAGCGGGACAGTGCCCACCGGGGAGCTGTTTTTT.

This chain connects TRBV25-1 to TRBJ2-1, with D possibly being TRBD1 (6 bases). Trimming pared 3 bases from V and 7 bases from J, leaving 19 bases between. CDR3 size: 16 residues. In germline, CDR1 is MGHDK, CDR2 SYGVNS. This CDR3 is CASSDPTSDRLNEQFF. In nucleotides, the CDR3 is TGTGCCAGCAGTGACCCTACTTCTGACAGGTTAAATGAGCAGTTCTTC.

The DNA of the CDR3 is TGTGCCAGCAGCTCCGCCGGGAGCTCCTACGAGCAGTACTTC. The encoded protein is CASSSAGSSYEQYF. The V call is TRBV7-8, the J call TRBJ2-7, with D tentatively TRBD2 (6 bases). CDR1 is SGHVS, CDR2 FQNEAQ, per germline. V was trimmed by 4 bases and J by 0 bases, leaving 10 bases between them. The CDR3 runs 14 residues.

The chain joins TRBV29-1 to TRBJ1-1; TRBD1 agrees at 9 bases. The CDR3 has 14 amino acids. Germline loops: CDR1 SQVTM, CDR2 ANQGSEA. Trimming at V came to 7 bases and at J to 0 bases, leaving 6 bases not matched to a gene. The CDR3 DNA reads TGCAGCGGGACAGGGGAGACAATGAACACTGAAGCTTTCTTT. It specifies CSGTGETMNTEAFF. Full variable domain (rest looked up from reference TRBV29-1 and TRBJ1-1): SAVISQKPSRDICQRGTSLTIQCQVDSQVTMMFWYRQQPGQSLTLIATANQGSEATYESGFVIDKFPISRPNLTFSTLTVSNMSPEDSSIYLCSGTGETMNTEAFFGQGTRLTVV.

This sequence joins TRBV7-2 and TRBJ2-7; perhaps TRBD1 as D (5 bases). Trimming cost V 1 base and J 6 bases, with 7 bases left between them. The length of the CDR3 is 12 residues. The germline CDR1 and CDR2 sequences are SGHTA and FQGNSA. CDR3 residues: CASSLEGVEQYF. The CDR3, as DNA: TGTGCCAGCAGCTTAGAAGGGGTCGAGCAGTACTTC.